This T cell receptor beta chain was recorded in a study of T cell responses to AZD1222 COVID-19 vaccine. Points from the study as a whole: All repertoire sampling was performed exclusively after the peak T cell response.

Sequenced by immunoSEQ multiplex PCR; TCRdb stores in-frame clones only, minus some. The sample holds about 150,000 clones, approximately 89% seen once. In the case of this clone: Antigen: not known.

The specimen was peripheral blood, collected on day 0 of AZD1222 vaccination. This receptor was identified in an adult in good health.

CDR3 residues: CASSLGQPPNEQFF. CDR3 sequence (DNA): TGTGCCAGCAGCTTAGGGCAGCCTCCCAATGAGCAGTTCTTC. The chain combines TRBV7-3 with TRBJ2-1; D unclear. Trimming pared 2 bases from V and 6 bases from J, leaving 11 bases between. The CDR3 extends over 14 amino acids. The germline gives CDR1 SGHTA, CDR2 FQGTGA.